This T cell receptor beta chain was obtained from a study of blood T cell repertoires in COVID-19. Study-level information: COVID-19 samples from acute and convalescent phases originated in the United States, Italy and Spain. T cells, B-cell-depleted T cells, or PBMCs provided the cDNA or gDNA that served as material.

Source study methods: Amplifying reference gene primers gave estimates of nucleated cell counts. Sequenced by immunoSEQ multiplex PCR; TCRdb stores in-frame clones only, minus some. V, J and clone size are those of that table, while D and trimming were read from the DNA. The profile shows roughly 480,000 clones, 85% to 90% of them singletons. While infection was still active, Seattle patients were enrolled and then followed longitudinally. Germline V CDR1 and CDR2: KGHSH, LQKENI. The CDR3 runs 17 residues. The V and J ends lost 3 bases and 2 bases, in that order; junction bases with no gene match: 9. This clonotype originated in a man aged 18 to 29 with COVID-19, enrolled during active disease. The sequencing sample was made of peripheral blood. The chain is built from TRBV18 and TRBJ2-2; TRBD1 matches at 7 bases. CDR3 DNA sequence: TGTGCCAGCTCACCCCAGGGGACAGTTACCAACACCGGGGAGCTGTTTTTT. Its translation is CASSPQGTVTNTGELFF.